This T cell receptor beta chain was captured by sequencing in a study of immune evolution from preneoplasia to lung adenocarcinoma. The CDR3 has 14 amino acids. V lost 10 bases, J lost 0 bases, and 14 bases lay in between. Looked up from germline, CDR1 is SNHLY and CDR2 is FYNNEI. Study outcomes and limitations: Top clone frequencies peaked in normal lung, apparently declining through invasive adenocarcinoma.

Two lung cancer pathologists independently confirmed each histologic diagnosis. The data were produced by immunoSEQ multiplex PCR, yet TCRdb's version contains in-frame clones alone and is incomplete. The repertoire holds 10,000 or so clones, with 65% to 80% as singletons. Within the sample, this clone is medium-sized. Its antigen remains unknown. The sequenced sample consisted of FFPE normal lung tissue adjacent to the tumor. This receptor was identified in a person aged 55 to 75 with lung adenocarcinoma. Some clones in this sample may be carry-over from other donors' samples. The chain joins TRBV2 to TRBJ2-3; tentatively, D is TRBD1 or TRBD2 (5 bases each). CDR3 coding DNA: TGTGCCAACGACCGGGACCCTAGCACAGATACGCAGTATTTT. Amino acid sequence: CANDRDPSTDTQYF.